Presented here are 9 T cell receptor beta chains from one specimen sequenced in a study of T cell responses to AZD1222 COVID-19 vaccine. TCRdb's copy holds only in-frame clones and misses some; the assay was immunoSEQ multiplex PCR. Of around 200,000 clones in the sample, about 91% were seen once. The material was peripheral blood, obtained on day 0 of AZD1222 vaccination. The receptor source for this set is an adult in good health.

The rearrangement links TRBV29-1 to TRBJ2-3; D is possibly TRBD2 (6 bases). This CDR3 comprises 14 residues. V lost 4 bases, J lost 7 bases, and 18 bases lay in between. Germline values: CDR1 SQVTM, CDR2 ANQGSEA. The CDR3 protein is CSVARRGSENTQYF. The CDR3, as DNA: TGCAGCGTTGCCCGGCGGGGTTCAGAAAATACGCAGTATTTT.

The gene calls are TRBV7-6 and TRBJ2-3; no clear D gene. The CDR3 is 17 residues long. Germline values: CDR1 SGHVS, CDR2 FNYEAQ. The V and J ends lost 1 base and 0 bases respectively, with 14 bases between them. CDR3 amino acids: CASSLGAETRSTDTQYF. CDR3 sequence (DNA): TGTGCCAGCAGCTTAGGAGCAGAAACACGGAGCACAGATACGCAGTATTTT.

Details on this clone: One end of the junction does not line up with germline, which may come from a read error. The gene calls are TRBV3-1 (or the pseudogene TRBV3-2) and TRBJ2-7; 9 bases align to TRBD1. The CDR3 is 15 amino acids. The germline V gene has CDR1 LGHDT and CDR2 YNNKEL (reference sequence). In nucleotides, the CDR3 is TGTGCCAGCAGCCTCGGACAGGGGATTTCCTCCGAGCAGTACTTC. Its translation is CASSLGQGISSEQYF.

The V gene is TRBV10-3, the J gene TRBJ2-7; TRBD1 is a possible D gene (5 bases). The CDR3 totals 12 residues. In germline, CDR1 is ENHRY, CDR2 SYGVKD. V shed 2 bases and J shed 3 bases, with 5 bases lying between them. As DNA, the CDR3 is TGTGCCATCAGTGAGGACAGCTACGAGCAGTACTTC. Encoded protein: CAISEDSYEQYF.

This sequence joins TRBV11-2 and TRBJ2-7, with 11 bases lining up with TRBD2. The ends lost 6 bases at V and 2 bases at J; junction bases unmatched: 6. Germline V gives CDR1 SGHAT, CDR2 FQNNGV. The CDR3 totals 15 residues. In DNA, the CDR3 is TGTGCCAGCAGTTCCGGGACTAGCGGAACCTACGAGCAGTACTTC. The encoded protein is CASSSGTSGTYEQYF.

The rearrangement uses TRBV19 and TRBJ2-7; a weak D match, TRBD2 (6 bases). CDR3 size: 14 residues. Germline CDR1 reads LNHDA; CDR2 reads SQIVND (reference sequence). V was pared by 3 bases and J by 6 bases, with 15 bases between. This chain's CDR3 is CASSMGGSPFEQYF. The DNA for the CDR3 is TGTGCCAGTAGTATGGGGGGTTCTCCCTTCGAGCAGTACTTC.

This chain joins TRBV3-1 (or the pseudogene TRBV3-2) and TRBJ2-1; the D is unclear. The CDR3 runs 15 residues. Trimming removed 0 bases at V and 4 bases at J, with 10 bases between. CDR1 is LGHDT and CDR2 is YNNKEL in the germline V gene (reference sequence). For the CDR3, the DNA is TGTGCCAGCAGCCAAGAAGGCCAGGCGTACAATGAGCAGTTCTTC. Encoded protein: CASSQEGQAYNEQFF.

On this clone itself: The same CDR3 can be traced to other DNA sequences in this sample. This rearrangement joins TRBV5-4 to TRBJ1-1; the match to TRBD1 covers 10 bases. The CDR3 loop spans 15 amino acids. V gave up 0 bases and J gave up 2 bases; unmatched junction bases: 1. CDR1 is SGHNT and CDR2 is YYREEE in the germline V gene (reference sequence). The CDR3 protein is CASSLGTGGNTEAFF. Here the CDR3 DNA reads TGTGCCAGCAGCTTGGGGACAGGGGGAAACACTGAAGCTTTCTTT.

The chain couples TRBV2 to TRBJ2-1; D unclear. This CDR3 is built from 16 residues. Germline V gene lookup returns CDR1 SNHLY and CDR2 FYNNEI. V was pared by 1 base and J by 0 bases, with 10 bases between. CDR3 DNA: TGTGCCAGCAGTGAAGGGTCCAACTTCTCCTACAATGAGCAGTTCTTC. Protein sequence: CASSEGSNFSYNEQFF.